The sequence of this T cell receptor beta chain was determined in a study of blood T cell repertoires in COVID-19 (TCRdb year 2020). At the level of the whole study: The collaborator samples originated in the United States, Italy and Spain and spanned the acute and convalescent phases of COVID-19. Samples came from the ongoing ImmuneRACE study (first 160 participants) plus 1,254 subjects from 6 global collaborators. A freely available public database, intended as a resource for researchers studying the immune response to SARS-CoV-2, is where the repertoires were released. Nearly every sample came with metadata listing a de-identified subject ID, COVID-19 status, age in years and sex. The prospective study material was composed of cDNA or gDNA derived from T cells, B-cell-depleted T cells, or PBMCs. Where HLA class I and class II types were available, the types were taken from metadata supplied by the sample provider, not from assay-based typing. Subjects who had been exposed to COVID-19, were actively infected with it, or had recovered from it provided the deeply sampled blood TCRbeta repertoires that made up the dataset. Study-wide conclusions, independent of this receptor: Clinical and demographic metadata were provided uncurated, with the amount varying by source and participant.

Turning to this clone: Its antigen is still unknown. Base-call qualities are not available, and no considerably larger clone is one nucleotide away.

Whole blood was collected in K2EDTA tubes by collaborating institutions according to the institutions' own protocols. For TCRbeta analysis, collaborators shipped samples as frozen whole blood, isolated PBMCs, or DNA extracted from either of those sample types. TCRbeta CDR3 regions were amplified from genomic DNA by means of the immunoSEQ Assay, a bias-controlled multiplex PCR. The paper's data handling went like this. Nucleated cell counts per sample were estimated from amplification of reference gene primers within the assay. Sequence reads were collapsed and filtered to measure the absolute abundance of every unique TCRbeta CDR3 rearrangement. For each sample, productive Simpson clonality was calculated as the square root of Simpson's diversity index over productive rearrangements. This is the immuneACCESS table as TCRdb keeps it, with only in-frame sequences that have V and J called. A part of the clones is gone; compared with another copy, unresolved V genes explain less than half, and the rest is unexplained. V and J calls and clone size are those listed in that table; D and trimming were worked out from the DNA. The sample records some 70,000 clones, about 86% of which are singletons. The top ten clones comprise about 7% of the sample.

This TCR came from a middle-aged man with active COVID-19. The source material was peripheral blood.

The encoded CDR3 is CASSFYGTGLQETQYF. The bases read TGTGCCAGCAGCTTTTACGGGACAGGGTTGCAAGAGACCCAGTACTTC. The chain was built from TRBV7-6 and TRBJ2-5; 9 junctional bases match TRBD1. CDR1 and CDR2 are read off the germline V gene as SGHVS and FNYEAQ. V ends up 3 bases short and J 2 bases short, with an unmatched junction base count of 7. Measured from the cysteine to the phenylalanine, the CDR3 is 16 residues long. Only CDR3 DNA remains: 48 bases, in frame from the first base.